The 19 T cell receptor beta chains listed next were all sequenced from one sample in a study of shared clonotypes between healthy human individuals. Sequenced by immunoSEQ multiplex PCR; TCRdb stores in-frame clones only, minus some. The repertoire consists of some 1.5 million clones, with approximately 96% occurring once and the leading ten covering 1% to 1.5%. The sequencing sample was made of naive CD4+ T cells sorted from blood. Stated subset: CD45RA+ positively selected. Receptors originate from a man younger than 40 in good health.

The chain uses TRBV6-1 and TRBJ1-2, with D hard to call. From germline, CDR1 is MNHNS and CDR2 SASEGT. CDR3 size: 13 residues. Trimming cost V 1 base and J 8 bases, with 11 bases left between them. The CDR3 is CASSEGIGQGYTF. In DNA form, the CDR3 reads TGTGCCAGCAGTGAAGGGATAGGGCAAGGCTACACCTTC.

The chain joins TRBV30 to TRBJ2-3, with 7 nucleotides matching TRBD1. CDR1 and CDR2 from the germline V gene are GTSNPN and SVGIG (reference sequence). The CDR3 sequence is 15 residues long. V trimming: 4 bases; J trimming: 3 bases; junction bases outside the gene matches: 10. CDR3 sequence: CAWTRTGVVTDTQYF. The CDR3 DNA reads TGTGCCTGGACCAGGACAGGAGTTGTTACAGATACGCAGTATTTT.

The chain carries TRBV29-1 and TRBJ1-1; D possibly corresponds to TRBD1 (5 bases). Per germline, CDR1 SQVTM and CDR2 ANQGSEA. The CDR3 is made up of 12 amino acids. V shed 6 bases and J shed 4 bases, with 12 bases lying between them. CDR3 sequence: CSVAGTITEAFF. The CDR3 nucleotides are TGCAGCGTAGCCGGGACGATCACTGAAGCTTTCTTT.

The V call is TRBV18, the J call TRBJ2-3; maybe TRBD1 (6 bases). Germline-derived CDR1 and CDR2 are KGHSH and LQKENI. The germline V and J ends were trimmed by 3 bases and 2 bases, with 12 bases remaining between them. This CDR3 region has 15 residues. For the CDR3, the DNA is TGTGCCAGCTCACCGAATCAGGGGCACACAGATACGCAGTATTTT. Protein: CASSPNQGHTDTQYF. Full variable domain (rest looked up from reference TRBV18 and TRBJ2-3): NAGVMQNPRHLVRRRGQEARLRCSPMKGHSHVYWYRQLPEEGLKFMVYLQKENIIDESGMPKERFSAEFPKEGPSILRIQQVVRGDSAAYFCASSPNQGHTDTQYFGPGTRLTVL.

The chain is built from TRBV2 and TRBJ2-7, with a weak D call TRBD1 (6 bases). The V and J ends lost 4 bases and 4 bases respectively, with 14 bases between them. Germline assignment: CDR1 SNHLY and CDR2 FYNNEI. The CDR3 is 14 amino acids. This chain's CDR3 is CASSGQGSDYEQYF. In DNA form, the CDR3 reads TGTGCCAGCAGTGGGCAGGGGTCCGATTACGAGCAGTACTTC.

The chain carries TRBV28 and TRBJ1-1, with D tentatively TRBD1 (5 bases). Germline CDR1 reads MDHEN; CDR2 reads SYDVKM. Trimming cost V 7 bases and J 5 bases, with 17 bases left between them. The CDR3 runs 14 residues. CDR3 sequence reads: CASINDQGYTEAFF. In DNA form, the CDR3 reads TGTGCCAGCATAAACGATCAGGGTTATACTGAAGCTTTCTTT.

This clone showed up just once. The rearrangement uses TRBV6-6 and TRBJ2-2; D possibly corresponds to TRBD2 (6 bases). Germline CDR1 reads MNHNY; CDR2 reads SVGAGI (reference sequence). This CDR3 contains 15 residues. The V gene lost 5 bases and the J gene lost 8 bases, with 18 bases spanning the gap. CDR3 nucleotide sequence: TGTGCCAGCAGTACTATAGCGGCCCCTCGTGGGGAGCTGTTTTTT. It translates to CASSTIAAPRGELFF.

The chain joins TRBV28 to TRBJ2-7; TRBD2 might be the D (6 bases). Germline lookup yields CDR1 MDHEN and CDR2 SYDVKM. V was pared by 6 bases and J by 5 bases, with 14 bases between. The CDR3 runs to 13 residues. The CDR3 reads CASSPAGGDEQYF. The CDR3 DNA sequence: TGTGCCAGCAGCCCCGCCGGCGGGGACGAGCAGTACTTC.

Comments on this clone: Other DNA sequences in the sample encode the same CDR3. The chain couples TRBV5-1 to TRBJ2-3; the D gene is possibly TRBD2 (6 bases). Trimming removed 4 bases from V and 0 bases from J, with 12 bases in between. The V gene's germline CDR1 is SGHRS and CDR2 YFSETQ. The CDR3 has 15 residues. CDR3 sequence reads: CASSLSGASTDTQYF. The CDR3 DNA is TGCGCCAGCAGCCTTAGCGGAGCGAGCACAGATACGCAGTATTTT.

This clone was observed once. V usage is TRBV29-1 and J usage is TRBJ1-1; D might be TRBD1 (6 bases). The V end was cut by 5 bases, the J end by 7 bases, with 20 bases between. This CDR3 is 14 amino acids long. The V gene's germline CDR1 is SQVTM and CDR2 ANQGSEA. CDR3 nucleotide sequence: TGCAGCGTTCGCGACAGGCGCTTACGGGGTGAAGCTTTCTTT. This sequence encodes CSVRDRRLRGEAFF.

V and J are TRBV29-1 and TRBJ2-2, with TRBD1 matching over 7 bases. V lost 6 bases to trimming and J lost 3 bases; unmatched junction nucleotides: 7. Germline CDR1 is SQVTM and CDR2 is ANQGSEA. This CDR3 has 14 amino acids. The CDR3 here is CSVGDSWDTGELFF. The CDR3 coding sequence is TGCAGCGTGGGGGACAGCTGGGACACCGGGGAGCTGTTTTTT.

The chain recombines TRBV18 with TRBJ2-7; maybe TRBD1 (6 bases). V was cut by 6 bases and J by 0 bases, with 21 bases left in between. The germline CDR1 and CDR2 sequences are KGHSH and LQKENI. This CDR3 has 17 amino acids. The CDR3 here is CASSRSLGTTSSYEQYF. CDR3 DNA: TGTGCCAGCTCCAGGAGCCTAGGGACAACTAGCTCCTACGAGCAGTACTTC.

The V gene is TRBV25-1, the J gene TRBJ2-7, with D possibly matching TRBD2 (6 bases). The germline CDR1 and CDR2 sequences are MGHDK and SYGVNS. The CDR3 is made up of 13 amino acids. Between the trimmed V and J ends, which lost 4 bases and 5 bases, there was a span of 12 bases. As DNA, the CDR3 is TGTGCCAGCAGTGTGCGGGAAGAGGACGAGCAGTACTTC. This sequence encodes CASSVREEDEQYF.

The V and J genes are TRBV5-1 and TRBJ2-1, with 7 bases that match TRBD2. The CDR3 extends over 13 amino acids. CDR1 and CDR2 (germline): SGHRS, YFSETQ. The V segment lost 5 bases and the J segment 8 bases; nucleotides outside the gene matches: 7. As DNA, the CDR3 is TGCGCCAGCAGACTAAGCGGGATCGATGAGCAGTTCTTC. Protein: CASRLSGIDEQFF.

The genes are TRBV7-9 and TRBJ2-7, with a tentative D call TRBD2 (6 bases). V was clipped by 5 bases and J by 0 bases, with 11 bases between them. Looked up from germline, CDR1 is SEHNR and CDR2 is FQNEAQ (reference sequence). The CDR3 has 14 residues. In nucleotides, the CDR3 is TGTGCCAGCAGCCCTCGGGAGAGCTCCTACGAGCAGTACTTC. Translation gives CASSPRESSYEQYF.

This clone was seen only once. This sequence joins TRBV29-1 and TRBJ2-1; 9 bases are a match to TRBD2. The CDR3 loop spans 11 amino acids. Looked up from germline, CDR1 is SQVTM and CDR2 is ANQGSEA. V was pared by 7 bases and J by 9 bases, with 4 bases of the junction left unmatched. CDR3 sequence: CSGGTSSEQFF. CDR3 coding DNA: TGCAGCGGCGGGACTAGCTCTGAGCAGTTCTTC.

This chain uses TRBV9 with TRBJ2-1, with 10 nucleotides matching TRBD2. The germline CDR1 and CDR2 sequences are SGDLS and YYNGEE. This CDR3 has 14 amino acids. V gave up 2 bases and J gave up 12 bases; unmatched junction bases: 8. CDR3 amino acids: CASSVQPGLAWQFF. The CDR3 DNA reads as TGTGCCAGCAGCGTTCAACCGGGACTAGCGTGGCAGTTCTTC.

The J gene is TRBJ2-7, the V gene TRBV7-2; 9 positions agree with TRBD2. This CDR3 has 15 residues. In germline, CDR1 is SGHTA, CDR2 FQGNSA. Trimming cost V 5 bases and J 2 bases; bases outside gene matches: 7. This CDR3 is CASSEAASGTYEQYF. CDR3 DNA sequence: TGTGCCAGCAGCGAAGCGGCTAGCGGGACCTACGAGCAGTACTTC.

V and J are TRBV5-5 and TRBJ2-7, with D maybe TRBD2 (5 bases). The germline V gene encodes CDR1 SGHKS and CDR2 YYEKEE (reference sequence). The CDR3 runs to 15 residues. Deletions cut 4 bases from V and 0 bases from J, with 14 bases between. Written as DNA, the CDR3 is TGTGCCAGCAGCCATCTCCGGAGGAGCTCCTACGAGCAGTACTTC. It specifies CASSHLRRSSYEQYF.